The clone carrying this T cell receptor beta chain was found once. As yet, its antigen is unknown. This sample was included in a study of OX40 agonist ivuxolimab in advanced cancers. Study context: At doses from 0.01 to 10 mg/kg, patients were given intravenous ivuxolimab every 2 weeks. The study's findings and limits: The antigen specificity of the peripheral T cells (those that were expanded) was not determined.

TCRdb's table, derived via immunoSEQ multiplex PCR, lists solely in-frame clones and lacks some. This table holds around 30,000 clones, 92% found once. The TCR sequence derives from an adult with an advanced solid tumor such as melanoma, head and neck, liver or kidney cancer. Sequenced here: CD4+ or CD8+ T cells sorted from blood, sampled in a trial of the OX40 agonist ivuxolimab.

This CDR3 is CASSTGFSYNEQFF. The CDR3, as DNA: TGTGCCAGCAGCACAGGGTTTTCCTACAATGAGCAGTTCTTC. J is TRBJ2-1 and V is TRBV9, with D possibly TRBD1 on 6 matching bases. V was clipped by 4 bases and J by 1 base, with 9 bases between them. The germline V gene encodes CDR1 SGDLS and CDR2 YYNGEE. This CDR3 comprises 14 residues.